A selection of T cell receptor beta chains follows, all from one sample in a study of blood T cells in healthy people across ages. TCRdb ran MiXCR on the 5' RACE reads and lists one entry per CDR3 protein. The profile shows 1.5 million to 2 million distinct CDR3 sequences, roughly 28% of them singletons. The sample consisted of blood. These receptors all stem from a woman aged 25 to 39 in good health. Each CDR3 is given with its conserved first and last residue. The order of the fields is D gene, V gene, J gene, clone size, CDR3 protein, CDR3 DNA. A D gene is named only where the DNA matches it firmly. Some rows mark clone size as missing; the rest say once, few, many or name a class of expanded clone.

>-|TRBV19|TRBJ1-1|-
CASSGVEAGNTEAFF
TGTGCCAGTAGTGGGGTAGAGGCAGGGAACACTGAAGCTTTCTTT
>-|TRBV5-1|TRBJ1-4|many
CASSLAGSQEKLFF
TGCGCCAGCAGCTTGGCCGGTTCTCAGGAAAAACTGTTTTTT
>-|TRBV27|TRBJ1-1|once
CASIHLLRGGDTEAFF
TGTGCCAGCATTCATTTGCTCAGGGGCGGCGACACTGAAGCTTTCTTT
>-|TRBV10-3|TRBJ2-1|-
CAISSKPERDEQFF
TGTGCCATCAGTTCAAAGCCAGAGCGGGATGAGCAGTTCTTC
>-|TRBV5-1|TRBJ2-1|many
CASSSGAQGSYNEQFF
TGCGCCAGCAGCTCTGGGGCCCAAGGCTCCTACAATGAGCAGTTCTTC
>-|TRBV20-1|TRBJ2-5|few
CSACFIGGRETQYF
TGCAGTGCTTGCTTTATCGGGGGGCGGGAGACCCAGTACTTC
>TRBD2|TRBV2|TRBJ2-3|few
CASSAQRGSTDTQYF
TGTGCCAGCAGTGCTCAGCGGGGCTCCACAGATACGCAGTATTTT
>-|TRBV4-2|TRBJ1-4|few
CASSQPGSTNEKLFF
TGTGCCAGCAGCCAGCCAGGATCAACTAATGAAAAACTGTTTTTT
>-|TRBV18|TRBJ2-3|few
CASSPSLQQSTDTQYF
TGTGCCAGCTCACCAAGCCTACAGCAAAGCACAGATACGCAGTATTTT
>-|TRBV9|TRBJ1-4|-
CASSADSPNEKLFF
TGTGCCAGCAGCGCCGACAGCCCAAATGAAAAACTGTTTTTT
>-|TRBV5-5|TRBJ2-5|-
CASSFVVAGEQYF
TGTGCCAGCAGCTTCGTGGTGGCAGGAGAGCAGTACTTC
>-|TRBV4-3|TRBJ2-3|few
CASSQDLLPDTQYF
TGCGCCAGCAGCCAAGATCTGCTTCCAGATACGCAGTATTTT
>TRBD1|TRBV29-1|TRBJ2-7|few
CSGGQGLGEQYF
TGCAGCGGGGGACAGGGGTTGGGCGAGCAGTACTTC
>-|TRBV11-2|TRBJ2-3|-
CASASATATDTQYF
TGTGCCAGCGCCTCGGCGACAGCCACAGATACGCAGTATTTT
>-|TRBV5-1|TRBJ1-1|-
CASRKENTNTEAFF
TGCGCCAGCAGGAAAGAGAACACTAACACTGAAGCTTTCTTT
>-|TRBV27|TRBJ1-5|few
CASSLWAGTRPQHF
TGTGCCAGCAGTTTGTGGGCAGGGACCCGGCCCCAGCATTTT
>TRBD1|TRBV10-3|TRBJ1-1|-
CAISEKQGWLQAFF
TGTGCCATCAGCGAGAAACAGGGGTGGCTTCAGGCTTTCTTT
>-|TRBV5-1|TRBJ2-3|-
CASSPGVFTDTQYF
TGTGCCAGCAGCCCGGGGGTATTCACAGATACGCAGTATTTT
>TRBD2|TRBV10-3|TRBJ2-7|few
CAISESTGGRGEQYF
TGTGCCATCAGTGAGTCTACGGGCGGGAGAGGCGAGCAGTACTTC
>-|TRBV20-1|TRBJ2-3|-
CSAIGLPRLDTQYF
TGCAGTGCTATCGGCCTCCCCAGGTTAGATACGCAGTATTTT